These 22 T cell receptor beta chains share one sample of origin, sequenced in a study of read filtering for tumor transcriptome and immune sequencing. From 300 to 400 ng of RNA, a library with molecular barcoded alpha/delta and beta/gamma adaptors was made. Using its own MiXCR run on the reads, TCRdb lists one record per CDR3 protein. The sample has 100,000 to 150,000 distinct CDR3 sequences; 10% to 15% are singletons. Material for sequencing was a population of CD138-negative cells sorted from bone marrow. The receptors derive from a donor at least 40 years old with multiple myeloma.

This clonotype was counted many times. The chain joins TRBV6-1 to TRBJ2-1; D is possibly TRBD1 (6 bases). The germline V gene encodes CDR1 MNHNS and CDR2 SASEGT. The CDR3 consists of 17 residues. V was clipped by 2 bases and J by 8 bases, with 22 bases between them. The CDR3 region has the DNA TGTGCCAGCAGTGAAACGACAGGCAGGGGTCCCGCCGATGAGCAGTTCTTC. This gives the protein CASSETTGRGPADEQFF.

This clonotype was observed at least ten times. The chain joins TRBV29-1 to TRBJ2-5; D is possibly TRBD2 (5 bases). V was pared by 5 bases and J by 3 bases, with 7 bases between. The germline CDR1 and CDR2 sequences are SQVTM and ANQGSEA. The CDR3 has 11 amino acids. The DNA of the CDR3 is TGCAGCGTTAAGGGAGAAGAGACCCAGTACTTC. Translating gives CSVKGEETQYF.

This clonotype was picked up many times. The rearrangement links TRBV29-1 to TRBJ1-1, with TRBD1 matching 10 bases. Trimming took 5 bases from V and 10 from J; bases not matched to a gene: 7. CDR3 size: 12 residues. Germline V CDR1 and CDR2: SQVTM, ANQGSEA. CDR3 DNA: TGCAGCGTTCTGACAGGGGGCGCGGGAGCTTTCTTT. Amino acid sequence: CSVLTGGAGAFF.

Many counts were recorded for this clonotype. This chain's CDR3 is CASSPQTGVTEAFF. The CDR3 DNA reads as TGTGCCAGCTCACCACAGACAGGGGTCACTGAAGCTTTCTTT. The J gene is TRBJ1-1, the V gene TRBV18, with TRBD1 identical over 8 bases. Germline V gives CDR1 KGHSH, CDR2 LQKENI. The CDR3 has 14 residues. The V segment lost 1 base and the J segment 4 bases; nucleotides outside the gene matches: 2.

There are a few counts of this clonotype. The gene calls are TRBV29-1 and TRBJ2-2; 7 bases fit TRBD1. V gave up 6 bases and J gave up 1 base; unmatched junction bases: 5. The CDR3 extends over 14 amino acids. CDR1 is SQVTM and CDR2 is ANQGSEA in the germline V gene. CDR3 bases: TGCAGCGTGACCGACAGGGTGAACACCGGGGAGCTGTTTTTT. Amino acid sequence: CSVTDRVNTGELFF.

In regard to this clonotype: This could be a read error, since a much larger clone is one nucleotide away. The gene calls are TRBV5-1 and TRBJ2-4, with 7 bases lining up with TRBD1. J was trimmed by 2 bases and V by 3 bases; bases with no gene match: 2. Germline CDR1 SGHRS, CDR2 YFSETQ. The CDR3 consists of 14 residues. The CDR3 DNA follows: TGCGCCAGCAGCTCGGGACAGTCCAAAAACATTCAGTACTTC. The encoded protein is CASSSGQSKNIQYF.

This clonotype was recorded many times. CDR3 bases: TGCAGTGCTAAAGCGACTAGCGGGACCTACTACAATGAGCAGTTCTTC. Its translation is CSAKATSGTYYNEQFF. The V and J genes are TRBV20-1 and TRBJ2-1; 11 positions agree with TRBD2. V shed 4 bases and J 3 bases; nucleotides not matched to a gene: 8. The CDR3 sequence is 16 residues long. The V gene's germline CDR1 is DFQATT and CDR2 SNEGSKA (reference sequence).

This clonotype has at least ten counts. The J gene is TRBJ1-5, the V gene TRBV12-3 or TRBV12-4; D not resolved. Trimming cost V 3 bases and J 4 bases, with 4 bases left between them. The CDR3 extends over 12 amino acids. The DNA for the CDR3 is TGTGCCAGCAGTTTCCGGAATCAGCCCCAGCATTTT. Translated: CASSFRNQPQHF.

The chain links TRBV20-1 to TRBJ2-1; tentatively, D is TRBD2 (6 bases). The CDR3 is made up of 17 amino acids. The ends were cut back, 0 bases at V and 0 bases at J, with 15 bases in the middle. Germline loops: CDR1 DFQATT, CDR2 SNEGSKA (reference sequence). The CDR3 DNA sequence: TGCAGTGCTAGAGATTCCCTACTAGCCGGCTCCTACAATGAGCAGTTCTTC. Protein sequence: CSARDSLLAGSYNEQFF.

Comment on this clonotype: A much larger clone lies one base from this, so it may be a read error. The chain couples TRBV20-1 to TRBJ2-1; D not resolved. The length of the CDR3 is 13 residues. The germline gives CDR1 DFQATT, CDR2 SNEGSKA (reference sequence). CDR3 nucleotide sequence: TGCAGAGCTACGGAAATGACCTACAATGAGCAGTTCTTC. Translated, it gives CRATEMTYNEQFF.

On this clonotype itself: A much larger clonotype is one base distant, so this may be a read error. The chain recombines TRBV5-1 with TRBJ2-2; D could derive from TRBD1 or TRBD2 (5 bases each). Trimming took 4 bases from V and 0 from J, leaving 10 bases between them. CDR1 is SGHRS, CDR2 YFSETQ, per germline. CDR3 length: 15 amino acids. The CDR3 coding sequence is TGCGCCAGCAGCCTCGGGGCGCCGAACACCGGGGAGCTGTTTTTT. Translation: CASSLGAPNTGELFF.

Points on this clonotype: One base away lies a much larger clone, so this may be a sequencing read error. The chain couples TRBV7-2 to TRBJ2-3; 10 nucleotides match TRBD2. The V gene end was trimmed by 5 bases and the J gene end by 3 bases; junction bases not matched to a gene: 5. The CDR3 is made up of 15 amino acids. The germline V gene has CDR1 SGHTA and CDR2 FQGNSA. The CDR3 DNA reads as TGTGCCAGCAGCCACGGGACTAGCGCTACAGATACGCAGTATTTT. Translation gives CASSHGTSATDTQYF. Looking up the rest from reference TRBV7-2 and TRBJ2-3 gives the full variable domain: GAGVSQSPSNKVTEKGKDVELRCDPISGHTALYWYRQSLGQGLEFLIYFQGNSAPDKSGLPSDRFSAERTGGSVSTLTIQRTQQEDSAVYLCASSHGTSATDTQYFGPGTRLTVL.

The J gene is TRBJ2-7, the V gene TRBV5-1; 12 positions agree with TRBD1. J gave up 4 bases and V 3 bases, and 5 bases lay outside the gene matches. The CDR3 sequence is 15 residues long. CDR1 is SGHRS, CDR2 YFSETQ, per germline. The CDR3 bases are TGCGCCAGCAGCTCCGGGACAGGGGGCTCTTACGAGCAGTACTTC. It yields the protein CASSSGTGGSYEQYF.

Of note for this clonotype: At one end the junction does not follow the germline gene, possibly because of a read error. The chain carries TRBV18 and TRBJ2-7; TRBD2 matches at 11 bases. Germline values: CDR1 KGHSH, CDR2 LQKENI. This CDR3 comprises 15 residues. CDR3 coding DNA: TGTGCCAGCTCACTCGCCGGGACTAGCGGCTACGGGCAGTACTTC. Protein product: CASSLAGTSGYGQYF.

This clonotype was recorded many times. The genes are TRBV28 and TRBJ1-6, with D perhaps TRBD1 (6 bases). The CDR3 covers 15 residues. CDR1 is MDHEN, CDR2 SYDVKM, per germline. Trimming stripped 3 bases from V and 10 bases from J, with 16 bases between. The CDR3 protein is CASSLSVQGGSPLHF. The CDR3 DNA reads TGTGCCAGCAGTTTGTCGGTACAGGGAGGCTCACCCCTCCACTTT.

This clonotype was seen at least ten times. This chain connects TRBV12-3 or TRBV12-4 to TRBJ2-1; D gene uncertain. This CDR3 spans 16 amino acids. V lost 3 bases and J lost 1, with 13 bases in between. CDR3: CASSFGAHISYNEQFF. The CDR3 DNA reads as TGTGCCAGCAGTTTCGGAGCGCACATTTCCTACAATGAGCAGTTCTTC.

This clonotype has ten or more counts. This chain uses TRBV12-3 or TRBV12-4 with TRBJ2-6, with unresolved D. The CDR3 sequence is 16 residues long. Trimming pared 0 bases from V and 0 bases from J, leaving 6 bases between. The CDR3 spells CASSLALSSGANVLTF. DNA of the CDR3: TGTGCCAGCAGTTTAGCGCTCAGCTCTGGGGCCAACGTCCTGACTTTC.

On this clonotype itself: In this CDR3 the conserved last residue, phenylalanine or tryptophan, is missing, so a read error is likely. CDR3 DNA: TGCAGCGCAAAGGAGGGACAGACGGCCAAGGGGCAGTTCCTC. Translating gives CSAKEGQTAKGQFL. The rearrangement links TRBV20-1 to TRBJ2-1, with D possibly being TRBD1 (7 bases). Germline CDR1 and CDR2: DFQATT and SNEGSKA (reference sequence). This CDR3 has 14 amino acids.

There are many counts of this clonotype. The DNA for the CDR3 is TGCGCCAGCAGCTCAACCGGACAGATAAACTACGAGCAGTACTTC. Its protein product is CASSSTGQINYEQYF. The chain employs TRBV5-1 and TRBJ2-7; D perhaps matches TRBD1 (6 bases). This CDR3 has 15 amino acids. Per the germline V gene, CDR1 is SGHRS and CDR2 is YFSETQ. V was clipped by 3 bases and J by 3 bases, with 16 bases between them.

Ten or more counts support this clonotype. The rearrangement uses TRBV12-3 or TRBV12-4 and TRBJ2-3; possible D gene TRBD2, 7 bases. Trimming shortened V by 5 bases and J by 4 bases, and 16 bases separated the two germline ends. This CDR3 is built from 15 residues. In nucleotides, the CDR3 is TGTGCCAGCAGTCCGGGGGGCGGGAGATCAGATACGCAGTATTTT. Amino acid sequence: CASSPGGGRSDTQYF.

This clonotype was observed many times. The rearrangement uses TRBV20-1 and TRBJ2-5, with TRBD2 matching over 7 bases. Germline V gene lookup returns CDR1 DFQATT and CDR2 SNEGSKA (reference sequence). The CDR3 length is 12 residues. Trimming took 6 bases from V and 5 from J; bases not matched to a gene: 6. CDR3 residues: CSASGGSETQYF. In DNA, the CDR3 is TGCAGTGCCTCGGGCGGGAGTGAGACCCAGTACTTC.

In its sample, this clonotype was seen many times. The DNA of the CDR3 is TGTGCCACTCGACAGGGCCTAGCCAAAAACATTCAGTACTTC. Translation: CATRQGLAKNIQYF. The chain is built from TRBV28 and TRBJ2-4, with 7 bases aligning to TRBD1. The CDR3 contains 14 residues. Unmatched junction bases numbered 6, after V lost 10 bases and J lost 0 bases. Germline CDR1 reads MDHEN; CDR2 reads SYDVKM.